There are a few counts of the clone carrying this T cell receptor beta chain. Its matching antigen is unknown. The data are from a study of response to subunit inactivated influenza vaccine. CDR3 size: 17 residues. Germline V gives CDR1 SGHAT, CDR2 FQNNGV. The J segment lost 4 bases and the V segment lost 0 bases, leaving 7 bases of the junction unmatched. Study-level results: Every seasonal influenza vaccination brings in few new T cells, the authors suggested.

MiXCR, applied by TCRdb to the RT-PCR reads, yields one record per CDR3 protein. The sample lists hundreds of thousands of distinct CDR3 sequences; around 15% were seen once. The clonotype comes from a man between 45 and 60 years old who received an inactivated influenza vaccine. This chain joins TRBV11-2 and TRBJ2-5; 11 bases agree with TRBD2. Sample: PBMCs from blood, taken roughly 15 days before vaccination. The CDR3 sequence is CASSLDRTLAGGETQYF. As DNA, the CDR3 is TGTGCCAGCAGCTTAGATCGTACGCTAGCGGGAGGAGAGACCCAGTACTTC. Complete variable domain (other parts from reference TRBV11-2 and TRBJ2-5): EAGVAQSPRYKIIEKRQSVAFWCNPISGHATLYWYQQILGQGPKLLIQFQNNGVVDDSQLPKDRFSAERLKGVDSTLKIQPAKLEDSAVYLCASSLDRTLAGGETQYFGPGTRLLVL.